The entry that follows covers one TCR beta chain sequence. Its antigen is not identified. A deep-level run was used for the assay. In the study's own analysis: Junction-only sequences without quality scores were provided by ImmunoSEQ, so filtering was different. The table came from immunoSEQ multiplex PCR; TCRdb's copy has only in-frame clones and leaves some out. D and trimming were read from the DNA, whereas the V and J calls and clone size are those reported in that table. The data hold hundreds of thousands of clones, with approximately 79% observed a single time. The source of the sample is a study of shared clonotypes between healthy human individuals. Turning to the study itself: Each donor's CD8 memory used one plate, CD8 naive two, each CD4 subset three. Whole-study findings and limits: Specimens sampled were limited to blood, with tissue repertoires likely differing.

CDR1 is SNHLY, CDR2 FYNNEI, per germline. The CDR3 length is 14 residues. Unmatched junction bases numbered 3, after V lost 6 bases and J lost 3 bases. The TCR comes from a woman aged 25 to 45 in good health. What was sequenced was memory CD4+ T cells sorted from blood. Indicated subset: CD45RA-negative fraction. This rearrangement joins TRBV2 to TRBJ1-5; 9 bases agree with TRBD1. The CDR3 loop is CASRGDRDNQPQHF. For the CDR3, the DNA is TGTGCCAGCAGAGGGGACAGGGACAATCAGCCCCAGCATTTT.